The rows below give T cell receptor beta chains drawn from one sample of a study of blood T cell repertoires in COVID-19. Assay used: immunoSEQ multiplex PCR; TCRdb lists only in-frame clones, some missing. The table has approximately 280,000 clones, approximately 88% seen once; the top ten hold less than 2.5%. The sequencing sample was made of peripheral blood. The receptors come from a man between 50 and 59 years old with acute or convalescent COVID-19. CDR3s include the opening cysteine and the closing phenylalanine or tryptophan. D genes are given only for firm matches. Size is omitted from some rows. Given values are once, few, many or a class for expanded clones.

abundance: .
v_gene: TRBV5-1
j_gene: TRBJ2-7
d_gene: TRBD1
CDR3aa: CASSLEGTGVNYEQYF
CDR3nt: TGCGCCAGCAGCTTGGAGGGGACAGGGGTGAACTACGAGCAGTACTTC

abundance: .
v_gene: TRBV4-1
j_gene: TRBJ2-5
d_gene: TRBD2
CDR3aa: CASSQVRSGGPVGETQYF
CDR3nt: TGCGCCAGCAGCCAAGTACGCAGCGGGGGGCCCGTGGGAGAGACCCAGTACTTC

abundance: .
v_gene: TRBV6-6
j_gene: TRBJ1-1
d_gene: TRBD1
CDR3aa: CASVTGQGSAEAFF
CDR3nt: TGTGCCAGCGTCACGGGACAGGGAAGTGCTGAAGCTTTCTTT

abundance: .
v_gene: TRBV5-1
j_gene: TRBJ1-2
d_gene: TRBD1
CDR3aa: CASSPERTGYGYTF
CDR3nt: TGCGCCAGCAGCCCGGAAAGGACAGGCTATGGCTACACCTTC

abundance: .
v_gene: TRBV27
j_gene: TRBJ2-2
d_gene: .
CDR3aa: CASSAGTPPGELFF
CDR3nt: TGTGCCAGCAGTGCCGGGACACCCCCCGGGGAGCTGTTTTTT

abundance: .
v_gene: TRBV11-2
j_gene: TRBJ1-2
d_gene: .
CDR3aa: CASSLDRPAGGYTF
CDR3nt: TGTGCCAGCAGCTTAGATCGGCCTGCGGGCGGCTACACCTTC

abundance: .
v_gene: TRBV11-2
j_gene: TRBJ2-7
d_gene: TRBD2
CDR3aa: CASSLTRLASEQYF
CDR3nt: TGTGCCAGCAGCCTTACCAGACTAGCCTCCGAGCAGTACTTC

abundance: once
v_gene: TRBV6-2/TRBV6-3
j_gene: TRBJ1-1
d_gene: TRBD1
CDR3aa: CASSHGQGIGAFF
CDR3nt: TGTGCCAGCAGTCACGGACAGGGAATAGGGGCTTTCTTT

abundance: .
v_gene: TRBV12-3/TRBV12-4
j_gene: TRBJ2-2
d_gene: .
CDR3aa: CASTYTGELFF
CDR3nt: TGTGCCAGCACCTACACCGGGGAGCTGTTTTTT

abundance: .
v_gene: TRBV9
j_gene: TRBJ2-1
d_gene: TRBD1
CDR3aa: CAGSVGTGAHEQFF
CDR3nt: TGTGCCGGTAGCGTGGGGACAGGGGCGCATGAGCAGTTCTTC

abundance: many
v_gene: TRBV7-6
j_gene: TRBJ1-2
d_gene: .
CDR3aa: CASSQTTGLYGYTF
CDR3nt: TGTGCCAGCAGCCAAACTACAGGGTTGTATGGCTACACCTTC

abundance: once
v_gene: TRBV27
j_gene: TRBJ2-4
d_gene: .
CDR3aa: CASSSSGLDIQYF
CDR3nt: TGTGCCAGCAGTTCGTCAGGGTTGGACATTCAGTACTTC

abundance: .
v_gene: TRBV6-5
j_gene: TRBJ2-2
d_gene: .
CDR3aa: CATRSGGAAGELFF
CDR3nt: TGTGCCACCCGGAGTGGGGGGGCCGCCGGGGAGCTGTTTTTT

abundance: .
v_gene: TRBV4-1
j_gene: TRBJ2-5
d_gene: TRBD2
CDR3aa: CASSPRLAGGEETQYF
CDR3nt: TGCGCCAGCAGTCCACGACTAGCGGGGGGGGAGGAGACCCAGTACTTC

abundance: .
v_gene: TRBV6-5
j_gene: TRBJ1-5
d_gene: TRBD1
CDR3aa: CASSYDPRGNQPQHF
CDR3nt: TGTGCCAGCAGTTACGACCCCAGGGGGAATCAGCCCCAGCATTTT

abundance: .
v_gene: TRBV11-1
j_gene: TRBJ2-5
d_gene: .
CDR3aa: CASSFQGGGETQYF
CDR3nt: TGTGCCAGCAGCTTCCAGGGGGGCGGGGAGACCCAGTACTTC

abundance: once
v_gene: TRBV10-1
j_gene: TRBJ2-7
d_gene: TRBD2
CDR3aa: CASSFGTSGKYEQYF
CDR3nt: TGCGCCAGCAGCTTTGGGACTAGCGGGAAATACGAGCAGTACTTC

abundance: .
v_gene: TRBV19
j_gene: TRBJ2-5
d_gene: .
CDR3aa: CASSISWGQPQETQYF
CDR3nt: TGTGCCAGTAGTATTTCCTGGGGCCAACCCCAAGAGACCCAGTACTTC

abundance: .
v_gene: TRBV2
j_gene: TRBJ1-4
d_gene: TRBD1
CDR3aa: CASTPDRGGEKLFF
CDR3nt: TGTGCCAGCACCCCGGACAGGGGCGGTGAAAAACTGTTTTTT

abundance: .
v_gene: TRBV7-3
j_gene: TRBJ2-3
d_gene: .
CDR3aa: CASSLLGPGSDTQYF
CDR3nt: TGTGCCAGCAGCTTATTGGGGCCAGGGTCAGATACGCAGTATTTT

abundance: .
v_gene: TRBV5-1
j_gene: TRBJ1-2
d_gene: .
CDR3aa: CASSSAGNGYGYTF
CDR3nt: TGCGCCAGCAGCTCCGCCGGGAACGGCTATGGCTACACCTTC

abundance: .
v_gene: TRBV4-1
j_gene: TRBJ2-1
d_gene: .
CDR3aa: CASSQAEGDNEQFF
CDR3nt: TGCGCCAGCAGCCAAGCGGAAGGGGACAATGAGCAGTTCTTC

abundance: .
v_gene: TRBV9
j_gene: TRBJ1-5
d_gene: .
CDR3aa: CASSVDNSPQPQHF
CDR3nt: TGTGCCAGCAGCGTGGACAATTCTCCTCAGCCCCAGCATTTT

abundance: .
v_gene: TRBV18
j_gene: TRBJ1-1
d_gene: .
CDR3aa: CASSLYTGKATEAFF
CDR3nt: TGTGCCAGCTCCCTCTATACAGGGAAAGCCACTGAAGCTTTCTTT

abundance: .
v_gene: TRBV5-1
j_gene: TRBJ2-1
d_gene: .
CDR3aa: CASSPEAYSYNEQFF
CDR3nt: TGCGCCAGCAGCCCGGAGGCGTACTCCTACAATGAGCAGTTCTTC

abundance: .
v_gene: TRBV28
j_gene: TRBJ1-2
d_gene: .
CDR3aa: CASSLRGGYTF
CDR3nt: TGTGCCAGCAGCCTAAGGGGGGGCTACACCTTC

abundance: .
v_gene: TRBV13
j_gene: TRBJ1-2
d_gene: TRBD1
CDR3aa: CASSVGQGTNYGYTF
CDR3nt: TGTGCCAGCAGCGTCGGACAGGGGACCAACTATGGCTACACCTTC

abundance: .
v_gene: TRBV5-6
j_gene: TRBJ1-5
d_gene: .
CDR3aa: CASSYGQYYSNQPQHF
CDR3nt: TGTGCCAGCAGCTATGGACAGTATTATAGCAATCAGCCCCAGCATTTT

abundance: .
v_gene: TRBV7-2
j_gene: TRBJ1-1
d_gene: .
CDR3aa: CASSTMGPGNTEAFF
CDR3nt: TGTGCCAGCAGCACCATGGGGCCGGGGAACACTGAAGCTTTCTTT

abundance: .
v_gene: TRBV5-1
j_gene: TRBJ1-3
d_gene: .
CDR3aa: CASSLDPGRGNTIYF
CDR3nt: TGCGCCAGCAGCTTGGATCCAGGGCGCGGAAACACCATATATTTT

abundance: .
v_gene: TRBV7-3
j_gene: TRBJ1-2
d_gene: .
CDR3aa: CASSRDKNYGYTF
CDR3nt: TGTGCCAGCAGCCGGGACAAAAACTATGGCTACACCTTC

abundance: .
v_gene: TRBV10-3
j_gene: TRBJ2-2
d_gene: TRBD2
CDR3aa: CAIRAGLNTGELFF
CDR3nt: TGTGCCATCAGAGCGGGGTTAAACACCGGGGAGCTGTTTTTT

abundance: .
v_gene: TRBV5-1
j_gene: TRBJ2-1
d_gene: .
CDR3aa: CASSGRVNNEQFF
CDR3nt: TGCGCCAGCAGCGGCAGGGTGAACAATGAGCAGTTCTTC

abundance: .
v_gene: TRBV5-1
j_gene: TRBJ2-5
d_gene: TRBD1
CDR3aa: CASSFRQGPAAQYF
CDR3nt: TGCGCCAGCAGCTTTAGACAGGGCCCCGCGGCCCAGTACTTC

abundance: .
v_gene: TRBV18
j_gene: TRBJ2-7
d_gene: TRBD2
CDR3aa: CASSPQRGTVEQYF
CDR3nt: TGTGCCAGCTCACCACAGCGGGGGACTGTCGAGCAGTACTTC

abundance: .
v_gene: TRBV19
j_gene: TRBJ2-5
d_gene: TRBD2
CDR3aa: CASSPGLAGVKTQYF
CDR3nt: TGTGCCAGTAGTCCAGGACTAGCGGGGGTAAAGACCCAGTACTTC

abundance: .
v_gene: TRBV30
j_gene: TRBJ1-2
d_gene: .
CDR3aa: CAWSYREHGYTF
CDR3nt: TGTGCCTGGAGTTACAGGGAGCATGGCTACACCTTC

abundance: .
v_gene: TRBV5-4
j_gene: TRBJ1-2
d_gene: TRBD1
CDR3aa: CASIPDRGNGYTF
CDR3nt: TGTGCCAGCATCCCGGACAGGGGTAATGGCTACACCTTC

abundance: .
v_gene: TRBV2
j_gene: TRBJ1-4
d_gene: .
CDR3aa: CASSVRREENEKLFF
CDR3nt: TGTGCCAGCAGTGTGAGGAGGGAGGAGAATGAAAAACTGTTTTTT

abundance: .
v_gene: TRBV10-1
j_gene: TRBJ2-5
d_gene: TRBD2
CDR3aa: CASSEPPGTSGQETQYF
CDR3nt: TGCGCCAGCAGTGAGCCGCCCGGGACTAGCGGACAAGAGACCCAGTACTTC

abundance: .
v_gene: TRBV18
j_gene: TRBJ1-2
d_gene: TRBD1
CDR3aa: CASSLTPRTGDNYGYTF
CDR3nt: TGTGCCAGCTCACTTACTCCTCGGACAGGCGATAACTATGGCTACACCTTC

abundance: .
v_gene: TRBV9
j_gene: TRBJ2-7
d_gene: .
CDR3aa: CASSVVPTEREQYF
CDR3nt: TGTGCCAGCAGCGTAGTTCCAACTGAACGCGAGCAGTACTTC

abundance: .
v_gene: TRBV12-3/TRBV12-4
j_gene: TRBJ2-7
d_gene: .
CDR3aa: CASSMGLYEQYF
CDR3nt: TGTGCCAGCAGTATGGGACTTTACGAGCAGTACTTC

abundance: .
v_gene: TRBV19
j_gene: TRBJ2-5
d_gene: TRBD2
CDR3aa: CASSIVGASGGWRETQYF
CDR3nt: TGTGCCAGTAGTATAGTTGGAGCTAGCGGGGGATGGCGGGAGACCCAGTACTTC

abundance: .
v_gene: TRBV2
j_gene: TRBJ2-5
d_gene: .
CDR3aa: CASSEIGQQETQYF
CDR3nt: TGTGCCAGCAGTGAAATTGGGCAGCAAGAGACCCAGTACTTC

abundance: .
v_gene: TRBV5-4
j_gene: TRBJ2-7
d_gene: TRBD1
CDR3aa: CASSHGQASIYEQYF
CDR3nt: TGTGCCAGCAGCCACGGACAGGCAAGCATCTACGAGCAGTACTTC

abundance: .
v_gene: TRBV5-1
j_gene: TRBJ2-7
d_gene: TRBD2
CDR3aa: CASSLASGGAYEQYF
CDR3nt: TGCGCCAGCAGCTTGGCTAGCGGGGGGGCCTACGAGCAGTACTTC

abundance: .
v_gene: TRBV6-6
j_gene: TRBJ2-1
d_gene: TRBD1
CDR3aa: CASSLGTAYNEQFF
CDR3nt: TGTGCCAGCAGCCTTGGGACAGCTTACAATGAGCAGTTCTTC

abundance: .
v_gene: TRBV2
j_gene: TRBJ1-2
d_gene: .
CDR3aa: CASSGNRAYGYTF
CDR3nt: TGTGCCAGCAGTGGGAACAGGGCTTATGGCTACACCTTC

abundance: .
v_gene: TRBV6-5
j_gene: TRBJ1-1
d_gene: .
CDR3aa: CASSYWGATEAFF
CDR3nt: TGTGCCAGCAGTTACTGGGGAGCCACTGAAGCTTTCTTT

abundance: .
v_gene: TRBV7-9
j_gene: TRBJ2-7
d_gene: TRBD1
CDR3aa: CASSSGQGAAYEQYF
CDR3nt: TGTGCCAGCAGCTCCGGACAGGGGGCGGCCTACGAGCAGTACTTC

abundance: .
v_gene: TRBV5-5
j_gene: TRBJ2-7
d_gene: .
CDR3aa: CASSVVFYEQYF
CDR3nt: TGTGCCAGCAGCGTCGTATTCTACGAGCAGTACTTC

abundance: .
v_gene: TRBV24-1
j_gene: TRBJ1-5
d_gene: .
CDR3aa: CATSDGWSNQPQHF
CDR3nt: TGTGCCACCAGTGACGGGTGGAGCAATCAGCCCCAGCATTTT

abundance: few
v_gene: TRBV9
j_gene: TRBJ2-7
d_gene: .
CDR3aa: CASSGDGSSYEQYF
CDR3nt: TGTGCCAGCAGCGGGGACGGGAGCTCCTACGAGCAGTACTTC

abundance: .
v_gene: TRBV7-9
j_gene: TRBJ1-1
d_gene: .
CDR3aa: CASSSMSGSSAFF
CDR3nt: TGTGCCAGCAGCTCCATGTCAGGCAGTTCCGCTTTCTTT

abundance: once
v_gene: TRBV20-1
j_gene: TRBJ1-1
d_gene: .
CDR3aa: CSAQRTDEAFF
CDR3nt: TGCAGTGCGCAAAGGACAGATGAAGCTTTCTTT

abundance: few
v_gene: TRBV27
j_gene: TRBJ1-2
d_gene: .
CDR3aa: CASSLQGSTPLVYGYTF
CDR3nt: TGTGCCAGCAGTTTGCAGGGGAGTACACCTTTGGTTTATGGCTACACCTTC

abundance: .
v_gene: TRBV4-2
j_gene: TRBJ1-3
d_gene: .
CDR3aa: CASSQALTGSGNTIYF
CDR3nt: TGTGCCAGCAGCCAAGCTCTTACAGGCTCTGGAAACACCATATATTTT